This T cell receptor beta chain was captured by sequencing in a study of blood T cell repertoires in COVID-19. Study in general: Italy, Spain and the United States were the sources of the convalescent and acute COVID-19 samples. T cells, B-cell-depleted T cells, or PBMCs provided the cDNA or gDNA that served as material.

Participants' own reports of clinical history determined their cohort assignment. Clones were sequenced by immunoSEQ multiplex PCR, and TCRdb holds only the in-frame ones, with some missing. The table has 50,000 to 80,000 clones, 88% seen once. J gave up 5 bases and V 4 bases, and 7 bases lay outside the gene matches. The CDR3 contains 15 residues. Germline assignment: CDR1 LNHDA and CDR2 SQIVND (reference sequence). The chain joins TRBV19 to TRBJ2-1; TRBD1 matches at 8 bases. The specimen sequenced was PBMCs or T cells enriched from blood (not recorded which). The sequence came from a woman in her thirties or forties who had recovered from COVID-19. The CDR3 sequence is CASSKDREWDNEQFF. CDR3 bases: TGTGCCAGTAGTAAGGACAGGGAATGGGACAATGAGCAGTTCTTC.